A selection of T cell receptor beta chains follows, all from one sample in a study of shared clonotypes between healthy human individuals. Assay: immunoSEQ multiplex PCR; the TCRdb copy retains only in-frame clones and omits some. The table has over 2,000,000 clones, 93% seen once. Sequenced: naive CD8+ T cells from PBMCs. Receptors were obtained from a man aged 18 to 30 in good health. Some clones in this sample may be carry-over from other donors' samples. Both conserved end residues are part of each CDR3. The D gene is left open where the match is weak. Clone size is shown for a subset of rows, as once, few, many or a class of expanded clone.

v_call,j_call,clone_size,d_call,cdr3_nt,cdr3_aa
TRBV28,TRBJ2-7,.,.,TGTGCCAGCAGAGACTCCGGGAGCTACGAGCAGTACTTC,CASRDSGSYEQYF
TRBV27,TRBJ1-1,.,.,TGTGCCAGCATACTACCCCCGGGCCTCCTAAGGGTAAACACTGAAGCTTTCTTT,CASILPPGLLRVNTEAFF
TRBV6-6,TRBJ1-2,.,TRBD1,TGTGCCAGCACCTTACTCCCGACAGGGAACTATGGCTACACCTTC,CASTLLPTGNYGYTF
TRBV19,TRBJ2-7,.,.,TGTGCCAGTAGTATATCAGGGTTCAGCGAGCAGTACTTC,CASSISGFSEQYF
TRBV28,TRBJ2-7,once,.,TGTGCCAGCGGGCTGGGGAGGCCAAGCTCCTACGAGCAGTACTTC,CASGLGRPSSYEQYF
TRBV19,TRBJ2-3,.,.,TGTGCCAGTAGTAACGGACACGATGGGGATACGCAGTATTTT,CASSNGHDGDTQYF
TRBV9,TRBJ2-2,.,TRBD2,TGTGCCAGCAGCGCGGGACTAGCGGGAGGCACGAACACCGGGGAGCTGTTTTTT,CASSAGLAGGTNTGELFF
TRBV27,TRBJ2-1,.,TRBD1,TGTGCCAGCAGTGTGACAGGGGGGTACAATGAGCAGTTCTTC,CASSVTGGYNEQFF
TRBV7-9,TRBJ2-3,.,.,TGTGCCAGCAGCCTTGCCACTAGGGTTGGGGCCACAGATACGCAGTATTTT,CASSLATRVGATDTQYF
TRBV5-1,TRBJ2-7,once,.,TGCGCCAGCAGCTTGGCCCCATCCTACGAGCAGTACTTC,CASSLAPSYEQYF
TRBV27,TRBJ2-7,.,.,TGTGCCAGCAGCCTTGGGACCCAATCGGAGCAGTACTTC,CASSLGTQSEQYF
TRBV25-1,TRBJ2-7,.,TRBD2,TGTGCCAGCAGTGAAGTTAGCGGGAGAGAATACGAGCAGTACTTC,CASSEVSGREYEQYF
TRBV7-2,TRBJ2-2,.,TRBD2,TGTGCCAGCAGCTCAAACGGGTTTCTAGCGGGAGTCACCGGGGAGCTGTTTTTT,CASSSNGFLAGVTGELFF
TRBV9,TRBJ2-1,once,.,TGTGCCAGCAGCGTCGCGAGGGAGGATGAGCAGTTCTTC,CASSVAREDEQFF
TRBV28,TRBJ2-7,.,.,TGTGCCAGCACTGGCGGCCGAGGTTACGAGCAGTACTTC,CASTGGRGYEQYF
TRBV4-1,TRBJ2-3,.,.,TGCGCCAGCAGCCAAGATGACCTGCCCGCAGATACGCAGTATTTT,CASSQDDLPADTQYF
TRBV7-2,TRBJ2-5,.,.,TGTGCCAGCAGCTTACTCGTCAGCGAGAGAGAGACCCAGTACTTC,CASSLLVSERETQYF
TRBV5-6,TRBJ2-7,.,TRBD1,TGTGCCAGCAGCTTAGGACAGGGCCCCTACGAGCAGTACTTC,CASSLGQGPYEQYF
TRBV13,TRBJ2-1,.,TRBD2,TGTGCCAGCAGTCCCGATCCTAGCGGGAGGAATGAGCAGTTCTTC,CASSPDPSGRNEQFF
TRBV5-4,TRBJ2-1,.,.,TGTGCCAGCAGCTTGTCGGCGGGCGTACCTTCTTACAATGAGCAGTTCTTC,CASSLSAGVPSYNEQFF
TRBV5-6,TRBJ1-1,.,.,TGTGCCAGCAGCTTGCGGGGAGGCACTGAAGCTTTCTTT,CASSLRGGTEAFF
TRBV27,TRBJ2-7,.,.,TGTGCCAGCAGAATAGGGACTTCCTACGAGCAGTACTTC,CASRIGTSYEQYF
TRBV7-2,TRBJ2-1,.,.,TGTGCCAGCAGTGATAGGGGCAATGAGCAGTTCTTC,CASSDRGNEQFF
TRBV6-5,TRBJ2-7,.,.,TGTGCCAGCAGTTATCAAGTCGTAGACCTTTACGAGCAGTACTTC,CASSYQVVDLYEQYF
TRBV11-2,TRBJ2-7,.,.,TGTGCCAGCAGCTTCAGTCTAGCTCCCTACGAGCAGTACTTC,CASSFSLAPYEQYF
TRBV4-2,TRBJ2-1,.,.,TGTGCCAGCAGCCAAGATCTTACCAGGGGCCACAATGAGCAGTTCTTC,CASSQDLTRGHNEQFF
TRBV28,TRBJ2-2,.,.,TGTGCCAGCAGTTTTTCATGGGCGGCCACCGGGGAGCTGTTTTTT,CASSFSWAATGELFF
TRBV27,TRBJ2-1,.,TRBD2,TGTGCCAGCAGTTCCCTGTCGGTAGCGGGAGAGCAGCAGTTCTTC,CASSSLSVAGEQQFF